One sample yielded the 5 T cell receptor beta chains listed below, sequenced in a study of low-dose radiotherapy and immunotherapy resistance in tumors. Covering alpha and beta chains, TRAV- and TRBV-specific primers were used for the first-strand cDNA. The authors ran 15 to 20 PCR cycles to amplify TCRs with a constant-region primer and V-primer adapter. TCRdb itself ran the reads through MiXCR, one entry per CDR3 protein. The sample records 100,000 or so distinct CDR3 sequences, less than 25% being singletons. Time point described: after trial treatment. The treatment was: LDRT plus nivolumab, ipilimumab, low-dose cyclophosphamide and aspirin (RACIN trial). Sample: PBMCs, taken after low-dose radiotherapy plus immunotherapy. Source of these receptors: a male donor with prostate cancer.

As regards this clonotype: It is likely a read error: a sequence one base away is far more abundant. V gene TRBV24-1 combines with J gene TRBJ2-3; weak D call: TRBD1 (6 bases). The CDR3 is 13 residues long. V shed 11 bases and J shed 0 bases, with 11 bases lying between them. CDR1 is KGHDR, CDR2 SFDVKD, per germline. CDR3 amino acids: CASWGPSTDTQYF. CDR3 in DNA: TGTGCCAGCTGGGGGCCAAGCACAGATACGCAGTATTTT.

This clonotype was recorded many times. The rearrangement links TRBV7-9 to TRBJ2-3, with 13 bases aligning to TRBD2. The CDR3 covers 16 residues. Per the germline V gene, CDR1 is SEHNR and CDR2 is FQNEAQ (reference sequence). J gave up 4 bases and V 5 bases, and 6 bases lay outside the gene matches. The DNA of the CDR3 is TGTGCCAGCAGCACTAGACTAGCGGGGGGACCAGATACGCAGTATTTT. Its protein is CASSTRLAGGPDTQYF.

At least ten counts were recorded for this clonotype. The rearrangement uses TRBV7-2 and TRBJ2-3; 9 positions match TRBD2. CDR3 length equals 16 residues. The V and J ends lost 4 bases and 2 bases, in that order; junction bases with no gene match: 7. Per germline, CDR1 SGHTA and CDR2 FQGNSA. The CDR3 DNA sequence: TGTGCCAGCAGCTCCCGAGCGGGGGGATCCACAGATACGCAGTATTTT. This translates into CASSSRAGGSTDTQYF.

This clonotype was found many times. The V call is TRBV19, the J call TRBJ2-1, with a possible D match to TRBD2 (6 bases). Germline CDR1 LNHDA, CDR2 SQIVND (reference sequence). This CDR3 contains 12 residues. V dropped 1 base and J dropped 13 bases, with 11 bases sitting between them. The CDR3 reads CASSIAPGLQFF. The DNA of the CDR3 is TGTGCCAGTAGTATAGCTCCGGGACTTCAGTTCTTC.

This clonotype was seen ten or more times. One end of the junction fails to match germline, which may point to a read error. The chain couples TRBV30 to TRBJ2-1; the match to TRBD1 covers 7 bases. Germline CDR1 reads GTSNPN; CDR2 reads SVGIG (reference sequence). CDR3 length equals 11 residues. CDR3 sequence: CAWSVPGQPLF. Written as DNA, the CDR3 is TGTGCCTGGAGTGTACCGGGACAGCCGCTCTTC.